One sample yielded the 22 T cell receptor beta chains listed below, sequenced in a study of blood T cell repertoires in COVID-19. Method: immunoSEQ multiplex PCR; TCRdb's copy keeps in-frame clones and lacks some. Among roughly 300,000 clones listed, around 86% were seen once. The source material was peripheral blood. The receptors come from a human donor in a cohort sampled during active COVID-19.

The chain uses TRBV24-1 and TRBJ1-4, with 11 bases lining up with TRBD1. Germline CDR1 KGHDR, CDR2 SFDVKD. This CDR3 comprises 16 residues. V lost 4 bases, J lost 8 bases, and 8 bases stayed unmatched. The CDR3 nucleotides are TGTGCCACCAGTGACTCCTCCTGGGACAGGGGGGAAAAACTGTTTTTT. Translated: CATSDSSWDRGEKLFF.

The chain uses TRBV18 and TRBJ2-7; 8 bases align to TRBD2. J lost 4 bases, V lost 6 bases, and 8 bases had no gene match. The CDR3 sequence is 14 residues long. CDR1 and CDR2 (germline): KGHSH, LQKENI. The DNA of the CDR3 is TGTGCCAGCTCCCCCGGTAGCGGGGCATACGAGCAGTACTTC. This gives the protein CASSPGSGAYEQYF.

This clone was seen only once. The chain links TRBV28 to TRBJ2-2, with 7 bases matching TRBD1. Unmatched junction bases numbered 5, after V lost 4 bases and J lost 6 bases. The V gene's germline CDR1 is MDHEN and CDR2 SYDVKM. There are 14 residues in the CDR3. CDR3 protein: CASSSTGRSGELFF. The DNA for the CDR3 is TGTGCCAGCAGTTCGACAGGGCGTTCCGGGGAGCTGTTTTTT.

The V gene is TRBV12-3 or TRBV12-4, the J gene TRBJ1-5, with 11 bases fitting TRBD1. V was pared by 6 bases and J by 5 bases, with 0 bases of the junction left unmatched. This CDR3 is 13 amino acids long. Here the CDR3 DNA reads TGTGCCAGCAGGGGACAGGGGGATCAGCCCCAGCATTTT. The encoded protein is CASRGQGDQPQHF.

The rearrangement uses TRBV28 and TRBJ2-1; D might be TRBD2 (6 bases). CDR3 length: 14 amino acids. Trimming took 7 bases from V and 0 from J, leaving 10 bases between them. Germline CDR1 is MDHEN and CDR2 is SYDVKM. CDR3 nucleotides: TGTGCCAGCATAGACGGGAGCTCCTACAATGAGCAGTTCTTC. Translating gives CASIDGSSYNEQFF.

V gene TRBV29-1 combines with J gene TRBJ1-1; no reliable D call. With 1 base removed from V and 5 bases from J, the gap between germline ends came to 11 bases. Germline lookup yields CDR1 SQVTM and CDR2 ANQGSEA. The length of the CDR3 is 13 residues. This chain's CDR3 is CSVEAQQKTEAFF. In DNA form, the CDR3 reads TGCAGCGTTGAAGCACAGCAGAAGACTGAAGCTTTCTTT. Full variable domain (outside the CDR3, taken from reference TRBV29-1 and TRBJ1-1): SAVISQKPSRDICQRGTSLTIQCQVDSQVTMMFWYRQQPGQSLTLIATANQGSEATYESGFVIDKFPISRPNLTFSTLTVSNMSPEDSSIYLCSVEAQQKTEAFFGQGTRLTVV.

The CDR3 DNA is TGTGCCAGCAGCTTAGGGAGGGGTTCCTACAATGAGCAGTTCTTC. This codes for CASSLGRGSYNEQFF. The chain uses TRBV7-7 and TRBJ2-1; D may be TRBD2 (6 bases). Trimming pared 1 base from V and 1 base from J, leaving 8 bases between. The CDR3 sequence is 15 residues long. Germline values: CDR1 SSHAT, CDR2 FNYEAQ (reference sequence).

The chain is built from TRBV9 and TRBJ2-5, with 7 bases aligning to TRBD1. Per germline, CDR1 SGDLS and CDR2 YYNGEE. The CDR3 consists of 14 residues. V lost 4 bases, J lost 4 bases, and 7 bases stayed unmatched. The CDR3 reads CASSPAGGRETQYF. The CDR3 DNA is TGTGCCAGCAGCCCAGCAGGGGGTAGAGAGACCCAGTACTTC.

The rearrangement links TRBV18 to TRBJ1-4; possibly TRBD1 for D (6 bases). Germline V gene lookup returns CDR1 KGHSH and CDR2 LQKENI. The V and J ends lost 5 bases and 6 bases respectively, with 16 bases between them. The CDR3 is made up of 15 amino acids. The CDR3 sequence: CASSANRAGYEKLFF. The CDR3 DNA follows: TGTGCCAGCTCAGCGAACAGGGCCGGGTATGAAAAACTGTTTTTT.

This sequence joins TRBV28 and TRBJ2-3; 12 nucleotides agree with TRBD2. The ends lost 3 bases at V and 4 bases at J; junction bases unmatched: 5. Germline V gene data show CDR1 as MDHEN and CDR2 as SYDVKM. The CDR3 sequence is 16 residues long. Here the CDR3 reads CASSLGSSGRADTQYF. For the CDR3, the DNA is TGTGCCAGCAGTTTGGGCTCTAGCGGGAGGGCAGATACGCAGTATTTT.

The V gene is TRBV7-9, the J gene TRBJ1-5, with no clear D. The CDR3 length is 15 residues. Germline loops: CDR1 SEHNR, CDR2 FQNEAQ (reference sequence). V lost 0 bases and J lost 3, with 9 bases in between. Here the CDR3 reads CASSLAAGFNQPQHF. DNA for the CDR3: TGTGCCAGCAGCTTAGCTGCAGGCTTCAATCAGCCCCAGCATTTT.

The sample holds many counts of this clone. J is TRBJ1-1 and V is TRBV28, with 9 bases that match TRBD1. Losses at the gene ends were 4 bases for V and 3 bases for J; bases not matched to a gene: 12. There are 17 residues in the CDR3. Per the germline V gene, CDR1 is MDHEN and CDR2 is SYDVKM. The CDR3 protein is CASSSAGTGPRDTEAFF. The CDR3 bases are TGTGCCAGCAGTTCCGCCGGGACAGGGCCGAGGGACACTGAAGCTTTCTTT.

The chain recombines TRBV16 with TRBJ1-2, with 10 nucleotides matching TRBD1. CDR3 length equals 17 residues. V lost 3 bases to trimming and J lost 4 bases; unmatched junction nucleotides: 11. Germline V gives CDR1 KGHSY, CDR2 FQNENV. In DNA, the CDR3 is TGTGCCAGCAGCCAGCCCGGGACAGGGGCACGAGCCTATGGCTACACCTTC. It translates to CASSQPGTGARAYGYTF.

The J gene is TRBJ2-7, the V gene TRBV7-8, with D tentatively TRBD1 (5 bases). In germline, CDR1 is SGHVS, CDR2 FQNEAQ. The CDR3 sequence is 14 residues long. Trimming stripped 5 bases from V and 1 base from J, with 12 bases between. CDR3 bases: TGTGCCAGCAGCCCCCGGACACGATCCTACGAGCAGTACTTC. It encodes CASSPRTRSYEQYF.

This clone was seen just once. The sample holds other DNA sequences that translate to the same CDR3. The chain carries TRBV24-1 and TRBJ2-7; D remains unclear. Trimming stripped 4 bases from V and 2 bases from J, with 8 bases between. In germline, CDR1 is KGHDR, CDR2 SFDVKD. CDR3 length: 13 amino acids. The CDR3 loop reads CATSDSAAYEQYF. CDR3 nucleotides: TGTGCCACCAGTGACAGCGCTGCCTACGAGCAGTACTTC.

This clone was seen a single time. The chain is built from TRBV18 and TRBJ1-4; D perhaps matches TRBD1 (5 bases). CDR3 size: 14 residues. In germline, CDR1 is KGHSH, CDR2 LQKENI. V was pared by 4 bases and J by 6 bases, with 12 bases between. CDR3 region: CASSRQWGDEKLFF. Written as DNA, the CDR3 is TGTGCCAGCTCACGACAGTGGGGGGATGAAAAACTGTTTTTT. The full variable domain, with the rest looked up from reference TRBV18 and TRBJ1-4, is NAGVMQNPRHLVRRRGQEARLRCSPMKGHSHVYWYRQLPEEGLKFMVYLQKENIIDESGMPKERFSAEFPKEGPSILRIQQVVRGDSAAYFCASSRQWGDEKLFFGSGTQLSVL.

This clone was detected only a few times. The rearrangement links TRBV11-2 to TRBJ1-1; 7 nucleotides agree with TRBD1. The CDR3 covers 13 residues. CDR1 and CDR2 from the germline V gene are SGHAT and FQNNGV. The V segment lost 4 bases and the J segment 4 bases; nucleotides outside the gene matches: 3. CDR3 DNA: TGTGCCAGCAGCTCCGGGACAGTCACTGAAGCTTTCTTT. Translating it yields CASSSGTVTEAFF.

This clone came up once. The chain carries TRBV5-4 and TRBJ2-1, with TRBD2 identical over 7 bases. The CDR3 runs to 17 residues. With 0 bases clipped from V and 10 bases from J, the junction kept 16 bases outside the gene matches. Germline V gene sequence: CDR1 SGHNT, CDR2 YYREEE (reference sequence). As DNA, the CDR3 is TGTGCCAGCAGCTTGGAAGGTTCAAGGGGAAGTAGCGGGGAGCAGTTCTTC. Encoded protein: CASSLEGSRGSSGEQFF. Combining the CDR3 with reference TRBV5-4 and TRBJ2-1 gives the whole variable domain ETGVTQSPTHLIKTRGQQVTLRCSSQSGHNTVSWYQQALGQGPQFIFQYYREEENGRGNFPPRFSGLQFPNYSSELNVNALELDDSALYLCASSLEGSRGSSGEQFFGPGTRLTVL.

This sequence joins TRBV29-1 and TRBJ2-4; unclear D gene. CDR3 length: 14 residues. Per the germline V gene, CDR1 is SQVTM and CDR2 is ANQGSEA. With 7 bases removed from V and 8 bases from J, the gap between germline ends came to 21 bases. The CDR3 bases are TGCAGCGCCGGAACGACCCCCTACGAGGACATTCAGTACTTC. It yields the protein CSAGTTPYEDIQYF.

A remark on this clone: Other DNA sequences from this sample encode an identical CDR3 as well. The chain has TRBV7-2 and TRBJ1-5, with a possible D match to TRBD1 (6 bases). The germline gives CDR1 SGHTA, CDR2 FQGNSA. The V gene lost 4 bases and the J gene lost 7 bases, with 11 bases spanning the gap. CDR3 length: 13 residues. The CDR3 DNA reads TGTGCCAGCAGCTGGGACACCGGCCAGCCCCAGCATTTT. Its translation is CASSWDTGQPQHF.

The table lists this clone with many counts. V usage is TRBV5-5 and J usage is TRBJ2-5; D might be TRBD2 (6 bases). V was trimmed by 4 bases and J by 5 bases, leaving 12 bases between them. CDR1 is SGHKS and CDR2 is YYEKEE in the germline V gene (reference sequence). This CDR3 contains 13 residues. CDR3 coding DNA: TGTGCCAGCAGCATCTATGGGGGGGAGACCCAGTACTTC. It specifies CASSIYGGETQYF.

In this sample, this clone turned up once. The CDR3 DNA sequence: TGCAGCGGAACGGGACTAGCGGGGCCCCTTTTTCGGTATTTT. Protein sequence: CSGTGLAGPLFRYF. The chain couples TRBV29-1 to TRBJ2-3, with 13 bases aligning to TRBD2. There are 14 residues in the CDR3. V gave up 7 bases and J gave up 14 bases; unmatched junction bases: 15. The germline V gene has CDR1 SQVTM and CDR2 ANQGSEA.